The table lists the clone carrying this T cell receptor beta chain with many counts. This entry is derived from a study of Graves' ophthalmopathy and Graves' hyperthyroidism. Study-wide context: A follow-up of 18 months without ophthalmopathy meant that hyperthyroidism was stable.

The germline gives CDR1 SGHVS, CDR2 FNYEAQ. Trimming took 5 bases from V and 1 from J; bases not matched to a gene: 18. This CDR3 contains 19 residues. As the template, RNA transcripts were used to amplify TCR beta CDR3 regions. Second-round multiplex PCR followed a first-round RT-PCR using HTBI primers. From the multiplex PCR reads, TCRdb called clonotypes with MiXCR, one entry per CDR3 protein. The sample records more than 1,000,000 distinct CDR3 sequences, less than 45% being singletons. Exclusion criteria comprised other autoimmune diseases, uncontrolled infections, pregnancy or lactation in patients.

V gene TRBV7-6 combines with J gene TRBJ2-7; 9 bases are shared with TRBD1. Sequences were obtained from peripheral blood or thyroid tissue (not recorded which). This receptor was identified in an adult man with Graves' hyperthyroidism. The CDR3 DNA follows: TGTGCCAGCAGCCGGGGGTCGGGACAGGGTAGCTCTCAATCCTACGAGCAGTACTTC. Its protein product is CASSRGSGQGSSQSYEQYF.